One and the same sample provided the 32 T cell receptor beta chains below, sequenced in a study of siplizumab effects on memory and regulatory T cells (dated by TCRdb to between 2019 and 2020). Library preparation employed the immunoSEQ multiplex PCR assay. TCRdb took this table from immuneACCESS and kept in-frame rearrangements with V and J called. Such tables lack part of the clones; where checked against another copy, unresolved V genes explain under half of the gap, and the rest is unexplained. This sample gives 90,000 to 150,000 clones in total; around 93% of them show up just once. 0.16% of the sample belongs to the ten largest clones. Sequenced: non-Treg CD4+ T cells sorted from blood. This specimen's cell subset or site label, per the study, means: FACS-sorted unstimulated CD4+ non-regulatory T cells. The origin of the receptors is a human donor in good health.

CDR3 DNA sequence: TGCGCCAGCAGCCAAGTGGGGCTAGCGGGGGGAGATACGCAGTATTTT. This translates into CASSQVGLAGGDTQYF. This sequence joins TRBV4-1 and TRBJ2-3; 11 bases line up with TRBD2. Germline values: CDR1 MGHRA, CDR2 YSYEKL. The CDR3 consists of 16 residues. Trimming at V came to 1 base and at J to 5 bases, leaving 5 bases not matched to a gene.

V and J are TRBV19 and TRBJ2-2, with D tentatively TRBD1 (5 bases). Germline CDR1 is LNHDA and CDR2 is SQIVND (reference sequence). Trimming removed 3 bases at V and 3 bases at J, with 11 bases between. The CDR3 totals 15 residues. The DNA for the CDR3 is TGTGCCAGTAGTATCCCAGGGCTCTACACCGGGGAGCTGTTTTTT. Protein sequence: CASSIPGLYTGELFF.

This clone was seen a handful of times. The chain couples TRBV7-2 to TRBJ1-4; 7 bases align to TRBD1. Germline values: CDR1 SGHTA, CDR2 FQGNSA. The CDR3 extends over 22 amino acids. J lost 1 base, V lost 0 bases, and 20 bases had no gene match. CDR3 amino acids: CASSLAKKSGQRFPKTNEKLFF. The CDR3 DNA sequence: TGTGCCAGCAGCTTAGCGAAGAAATCGGGACAGCGGTTCCCGAAAACTAATGAAAAACTGTTTTTT.

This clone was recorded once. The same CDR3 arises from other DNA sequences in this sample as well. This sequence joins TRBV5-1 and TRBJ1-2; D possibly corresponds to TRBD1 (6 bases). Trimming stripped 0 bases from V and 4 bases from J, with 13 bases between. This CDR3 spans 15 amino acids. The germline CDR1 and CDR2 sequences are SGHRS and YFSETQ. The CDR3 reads CASSLGLGGPYGYTF. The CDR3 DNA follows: TGCGCCAGCAGCTTGGGGCTGGGGGGGCCCTATGGCTACACCTTC.

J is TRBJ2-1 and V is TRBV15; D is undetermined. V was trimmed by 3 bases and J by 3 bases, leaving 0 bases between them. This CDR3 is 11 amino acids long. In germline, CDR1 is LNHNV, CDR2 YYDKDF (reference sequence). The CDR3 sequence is CATSSYNEQFF. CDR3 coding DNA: TGTGCCACCAGCAGCTACAATGAGCAGTTCTTC.

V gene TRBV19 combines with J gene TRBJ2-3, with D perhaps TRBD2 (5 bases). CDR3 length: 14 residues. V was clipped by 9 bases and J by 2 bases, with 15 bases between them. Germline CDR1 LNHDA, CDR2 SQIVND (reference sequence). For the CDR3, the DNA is TGTGCCAGCCGCCCAGGACTTGTCACAGATACGCAGTATTTT. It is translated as CASRPGLVTDTQYF. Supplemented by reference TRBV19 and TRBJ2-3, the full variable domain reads DGGITQSPKYLFRKEGQNVTLSCEQNLNHDAMYWYRQDPGQGLRLIYYSQIVNDFQKGDIAEGYSVSREKKESFPLTVTSAQKNPTAFYLCASRPGLVTDTQYFGPGTRLTVL.

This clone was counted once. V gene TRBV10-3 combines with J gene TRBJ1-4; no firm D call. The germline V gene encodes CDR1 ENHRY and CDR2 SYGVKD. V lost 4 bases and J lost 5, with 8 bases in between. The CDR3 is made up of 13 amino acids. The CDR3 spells CAISGSINEKLFF. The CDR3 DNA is TGTGCCATCAGTGGGTCTATAAATGAAAAACTGTTTTTT.

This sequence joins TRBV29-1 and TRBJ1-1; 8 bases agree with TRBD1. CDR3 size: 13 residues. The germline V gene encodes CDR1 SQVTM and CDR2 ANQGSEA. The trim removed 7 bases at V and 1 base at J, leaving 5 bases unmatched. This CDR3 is CSASDRENTEAFF. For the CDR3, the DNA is TGCAGCGCGTCGGACAGGGAGAACACTGAAGCTTTCTTT.

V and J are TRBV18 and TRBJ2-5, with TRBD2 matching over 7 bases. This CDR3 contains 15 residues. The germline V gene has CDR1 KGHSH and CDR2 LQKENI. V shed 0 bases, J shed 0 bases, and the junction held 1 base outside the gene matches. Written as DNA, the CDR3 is TGTGCCAGCTCACCACCCAGCGGGAACCAAGAGACCCAGTACTTC. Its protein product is CASSPPSGNQETQYF.

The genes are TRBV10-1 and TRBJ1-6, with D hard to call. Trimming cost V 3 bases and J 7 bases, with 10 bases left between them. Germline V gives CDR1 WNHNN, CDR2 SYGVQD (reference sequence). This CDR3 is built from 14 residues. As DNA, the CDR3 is TGCGCCAGCAGTGAAGGGTCAGGCAATTCACCCCTCCACTTT. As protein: CASSEGSGNSPLHF.

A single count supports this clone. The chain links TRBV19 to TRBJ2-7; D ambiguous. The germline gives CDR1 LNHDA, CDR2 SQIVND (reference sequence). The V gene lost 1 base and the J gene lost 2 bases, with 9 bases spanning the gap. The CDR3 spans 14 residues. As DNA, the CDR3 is TGTGCCAGTAGTATAGGGACGGGTGCCTACGAGCAGTACTTC. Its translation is CASSIGTGAYEQYF.

This CDR3 reads CASSYGRTNTEAFF. CDR3 sequence (DNA): TGTGCCAGCAGTTACGGCAGAACGAACACTGAAGCTTTCTTT. The chain uses TRBV6-5 and TRBJ1-1; D unresolved. There are 14 residues in the CDR3. Germline CDR1 is MNHEY and CDR2 is SVGAGI. Trimming cost V 2 bases and J 1 base, with 8 bases left between them.

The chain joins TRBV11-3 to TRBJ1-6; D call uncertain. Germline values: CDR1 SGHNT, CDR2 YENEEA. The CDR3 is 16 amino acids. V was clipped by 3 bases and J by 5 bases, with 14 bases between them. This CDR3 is CASSFCQAPDNSPLHF. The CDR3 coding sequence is TGTGCCAGCAGCTTCTGCCAGGCACCGGATAATTCACCCCTCCACTTT.

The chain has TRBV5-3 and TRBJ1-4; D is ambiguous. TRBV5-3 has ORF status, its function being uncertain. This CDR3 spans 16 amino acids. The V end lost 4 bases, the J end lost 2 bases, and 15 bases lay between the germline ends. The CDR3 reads CARSAPPRSTNEKLFF. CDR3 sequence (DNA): TGTGCCAGAAGCGCTCCCCCCCGGAGTACTAATGAAAAACTGTTTTTT.

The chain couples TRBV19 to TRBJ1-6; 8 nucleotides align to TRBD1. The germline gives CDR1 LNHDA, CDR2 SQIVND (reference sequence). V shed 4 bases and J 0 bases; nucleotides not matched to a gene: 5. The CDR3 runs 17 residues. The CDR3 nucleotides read TGTGCCAGTAGTACCACAGGGGGGAGCTCCTATAATTCACCCCTCCACTTT. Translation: CASSTTGGSSYNSPLHF.

The CDR3 loop is CASSVAGRSYNEQFF. The CDR3 region has the DNA TGTGCCAGCAGCGTGGCAGGGAGGTCCTACAATGAGCAGTTCTTC. V usage is TRBV9 and J usage is TRBJ2-1; possible D gene TRBD2, 6 bases. The V end lost 2 bases, the J end lost 1 base, and 10 bases lay between the germline ends. Germline-derived CDR1 and CDR2 are SGDLS and YYNGEE. The CDR3 spans 15 residues.

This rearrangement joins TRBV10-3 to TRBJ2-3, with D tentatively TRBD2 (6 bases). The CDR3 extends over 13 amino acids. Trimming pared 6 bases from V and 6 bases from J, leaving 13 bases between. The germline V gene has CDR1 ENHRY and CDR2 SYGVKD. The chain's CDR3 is CAISGGVGDTQYF. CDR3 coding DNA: TGTGCCATCAGCGGAGGGGTGGGGGATACGCAGTATTTT.

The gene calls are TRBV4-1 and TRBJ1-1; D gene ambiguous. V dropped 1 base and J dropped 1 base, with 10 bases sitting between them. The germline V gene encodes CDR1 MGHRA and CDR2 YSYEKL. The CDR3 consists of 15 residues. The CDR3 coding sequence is TGCGCCAGCAGCCAAGGCCTTGCACCGAACACTGAAGCTTTCTTT. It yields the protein CASSQGLAPNTEAFF.

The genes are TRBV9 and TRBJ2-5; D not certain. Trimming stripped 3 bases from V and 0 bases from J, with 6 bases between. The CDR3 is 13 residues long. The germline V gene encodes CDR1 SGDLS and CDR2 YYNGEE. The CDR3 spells CASSAKYQETQYF. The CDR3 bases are TGTGCCAGCAGCGCGAAGTACCAAGAGACCCAGTACTTC.

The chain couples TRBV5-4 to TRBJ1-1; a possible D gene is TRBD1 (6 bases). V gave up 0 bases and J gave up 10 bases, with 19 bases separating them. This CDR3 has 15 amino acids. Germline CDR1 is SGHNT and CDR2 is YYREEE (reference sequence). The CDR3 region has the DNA TGTGCCAGCAGCTTGGATAGCAGGGGCCCCTTCGGAGCTTTCTTT. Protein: CASSLDSRGPFGAFF.

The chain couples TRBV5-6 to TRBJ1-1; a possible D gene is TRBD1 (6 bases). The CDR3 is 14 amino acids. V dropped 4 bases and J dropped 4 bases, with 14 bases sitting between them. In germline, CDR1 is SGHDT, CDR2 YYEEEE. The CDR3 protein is CASSLYREGTEAFF. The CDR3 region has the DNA TGTGCCAGCAGCCTTTACAGGGAAGGCACTGAAGCTTTCTTT.

DNA for the CDR3: TGTGCCAGCAGCGTAGGACAGGTGTACAATGAGCAGTTCTTC. This gives the protein CASSVGQVYNEQFF. The chain links TRBV9 to TRBJ2-1; tentative D call: TRBD1 (6 bases). Per germline, CDR1 SGDLS and CDR2 YYNGEE. Deletions cut 0 bases from V and 4 bases from J, with 8 bases between. CDR3 size: 14 residues.

CDR3 protein: CASAWGARFYEQYF. CDR3 bases: TGTGCCAGCGCGTGGGGGGCGCGGTTCTACGAGCAGTACTTC. The V call is TRBV6-5, the J call TRBJ2-7; TRBD1 or TRBD2 may be the D gene (6 bases each). Germline V gene data show CDR1 as MNHEY and CDR2 as SVGAGI. This CDR3 has 14 residues. V lost 8 bases and J 3 bases, leaving 17 bases between the germline ends.

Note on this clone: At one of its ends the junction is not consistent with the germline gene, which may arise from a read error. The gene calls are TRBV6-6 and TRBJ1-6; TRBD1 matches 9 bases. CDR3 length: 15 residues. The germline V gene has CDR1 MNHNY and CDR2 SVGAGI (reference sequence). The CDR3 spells CASSAGQGDNSPLHF. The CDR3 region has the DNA TGCGCCAGCAGTGCGGGACAGGGCGATAATTCACCCCTCCACTTT.

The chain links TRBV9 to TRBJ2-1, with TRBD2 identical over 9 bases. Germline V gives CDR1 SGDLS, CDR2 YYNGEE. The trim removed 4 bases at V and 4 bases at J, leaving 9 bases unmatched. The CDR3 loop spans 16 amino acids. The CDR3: CASSPGSGGPYNEQFF. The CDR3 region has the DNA TGTGCCAGCAGCCCGGGAAGCGGGGGGCCTTACAATGAGCAGTTCTTC.

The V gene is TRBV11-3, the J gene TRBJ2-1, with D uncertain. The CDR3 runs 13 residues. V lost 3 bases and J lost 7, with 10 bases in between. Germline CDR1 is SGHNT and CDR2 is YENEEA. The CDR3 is CASSFGDWNEQFF. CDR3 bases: TGTGCCAGCAGCTTCGGTGATTGGAATGAGCAGTTCTTC.

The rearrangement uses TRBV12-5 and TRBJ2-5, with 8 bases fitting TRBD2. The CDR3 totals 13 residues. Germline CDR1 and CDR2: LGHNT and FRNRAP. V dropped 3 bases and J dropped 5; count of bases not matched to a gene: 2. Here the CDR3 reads CASGFGGGETQYF. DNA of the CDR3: TGTGCTAGTGGTTTCGGGGGGGGCGAGACCCAGTACTTC.

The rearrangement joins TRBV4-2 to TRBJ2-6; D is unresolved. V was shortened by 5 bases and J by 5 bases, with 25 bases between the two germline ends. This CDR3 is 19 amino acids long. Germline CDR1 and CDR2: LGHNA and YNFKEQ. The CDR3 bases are TGTGCCAGCAGCGCCGAGCTAACAAGGCAACAAAGTCGGGCCAACGTCCTGACTTTC. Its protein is CASSAELTRQQSRANVLTF.

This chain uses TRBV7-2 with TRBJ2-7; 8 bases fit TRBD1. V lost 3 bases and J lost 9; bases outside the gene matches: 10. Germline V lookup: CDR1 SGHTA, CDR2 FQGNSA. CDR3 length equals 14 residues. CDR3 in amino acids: CASSFLDRGGMQYF. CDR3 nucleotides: TGTGCCAGCAGCTTCCTTGACAGGGGTGGCATGCAGTACTTC.

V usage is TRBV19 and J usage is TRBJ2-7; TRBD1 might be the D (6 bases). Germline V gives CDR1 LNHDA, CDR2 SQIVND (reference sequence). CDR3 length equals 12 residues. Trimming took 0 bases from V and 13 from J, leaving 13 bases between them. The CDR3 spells CASSIDNRALYF. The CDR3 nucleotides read TGTGCCAGTAGTATAGACAACAGGGCTTTATACTTC.

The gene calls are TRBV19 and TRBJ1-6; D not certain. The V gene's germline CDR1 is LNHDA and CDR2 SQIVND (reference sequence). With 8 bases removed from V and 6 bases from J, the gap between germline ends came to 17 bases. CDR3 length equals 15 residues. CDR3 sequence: CASRQDTKSNSPLHF. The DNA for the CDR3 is TGTGCCAGTCGGCAGGATACAAAGAGTAATTCACCCCTCCACTTT. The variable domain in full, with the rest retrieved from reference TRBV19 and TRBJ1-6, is DGGITQSPKYLFRKEGQNVTLSCEQNLNHDAMYWYRQDPGQGLRLIYYSQIVNDFQKGDIAEGYSVSREKKESFPLTVTSAQKNPTAFYLCASRQDTKSNSPLHFGNGTRLTVT.

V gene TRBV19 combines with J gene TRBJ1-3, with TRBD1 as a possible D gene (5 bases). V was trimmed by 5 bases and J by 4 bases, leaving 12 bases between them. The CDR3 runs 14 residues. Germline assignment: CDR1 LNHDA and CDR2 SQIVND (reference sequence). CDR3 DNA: TGTGCCAGTAGTCCAGGGACCGAAGGAAACACCATATATTTT. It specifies CASSPGTEGNTIYF.